This passage covers 6 T cell receptor beta chains from one sample sequenced in a study of sequential checkpoint blockade in melanoma. Profiling relied on immunoSEQ multiplex PCR, and the TCRdb table lists in-frame clones only, not all of them. The sample has under 4,000 clones; 57% are singletons. Sample treatment: randomized to nivolumab then ipilimumab (arm A) or the reverse (arm B). Sequenced here: CD8+ T cells sorted from blood (inferred from file names), sampled from a patient given nivolumab and ipilimumab in sequence. The source is a human patient with melanoma. Some clones in this sample may be carry-over from other donors' samples.

This clone was detected a few times. The chain has TRBV7-9 and TRBJ2-7, with D perhaps TRBD2 (6 bases). Between the trimmed V and J ends, which lost 3 bases and 7 bases, there was a span of 13 bases. The CDR3 spans 13 residues. Germline assignment: CDR1 SEHNR and CDR2 FQNEAQ (reference sequence). CDR3 loop: CASSLWDLEEQYF. CDR3 sequence (DNA): TGTGCCAGCAGCTTGTGGGACTTGGAAGAGCAGTACTTC.

This clone qualifies as medium-sized. The chain carries TRBV4-2 and TRBJ2-1; 7 nucleotides align to TRBD2. Germline V gene lookup returns CDR1 LGHNA and CDR2 YNFKEQ. The CDR3 extends over 17 amino acids. After removal of 4 bases from V and 6 bases from J, the junction contained 15 bases not matched to a gene. The DNA for the CDR3 is TGTGCCAGCAGCCCCTCTGGGGCGGGACTACCCTTCAATGAGCAGTTCTTC. Amino acid sequence: CASSPSGAGLPFNEQFF.

The chain employs TRBV5-4 and TRBJ2-7; 8 nucleotides line up with TRBD2. The CDR3 consists of 15 residues. The germline CDR1 and CDR2 sequences are SGHNT and YYREEE (reference sequence). The J segment lost 3 bases and the V segment lost 4 bases, leaving 9 bases of the junction unmatched. The DNA of the CDR3 is TGTGCCAGCAGCCGAGGGGTAGCGGGGAGCTACGAGCAGTACTTC. This translates into CASSRGVAGSYEQYF.

This clone was seen a single time. The chain has TRBV10-3 and TRBJ2-7; 8 nucleotides align to TRBD2. The CDR3 sequence is 13 residues long. The V and J ends lost 6 bases and 4 bases, in that order; junction bases with no gene match: 5. Germline V gene data show CDR1 as ENHRY and CDR2 as SYGVKD. Here the CDR3 reads CAIREAGVYEQYF. The CDR3 coding sequence is TGTGCCATCAGAGAAGCGGGGGTTTACGAGCAGTACTTC.

This chain joins TRBV9 and TRBJ2-7; a weak D match, TRBD2 (5 bases). CDR3 size: 15 residues. Trimming removed 4 bases from V and 0 bases from J, with 14 bases in between. Germline values: CDR1 SGDLS, CDR2 YYNGEE. The CDR3 region has the DNA TGTGCCAGCAGCCCAGCCCCCGACTACTCCTACGAGCAGTACTTC. It specifies CASSPAPDYSYEQYF.

The chain carries TRBV7-9 and TRBJ2-1; TRBD1 matches 8 bases. The V segment lost 5 bases and the J segment 6 bases; nucleotides outside the gene matches: 12. The germline V gene encodes CDR1 SEHNR and CDR2 FQNEAQ (reference sequence). The CDR3 runs to 16 residues. The chain's CDR3 is CASSDAGGRVGNEQFF. CDR3 nucleotides: TGTGCCAGCAGCGACGCAGGGGGCAGGGTCGGCAATGAGCAGTTCTTC.